This T cell receptor beta chain was documented in a study of T cell clonality in common variable immunodeficiency. Study results and caveats: Shared TCRbeta clones were fewer between CVID subjects than controls.

Equal genomic DNA amounts from CVID and control samples were sequenced. Data came from immunoSEQ multiplex PCR; TCRdb stores just in-frame clones and leaves some out. This sample comprises roughly 60,000 clones, none seen once only. The CDR3 is 16 residues long. The germline V gene encodes CDR1 SSHAT and CDR2 FNYEAQ (reference sequence). This clone has a count of ten or more. Its antigen is not identified. A junction end diverges from the germline sequence, so it may reflect a read error. The CDR3 is cut off 3 residues early in the read; its end comes from the germline J gene. Patients and controls were mostly of Caucasian heritage. Blood samples were heparinized, about 5 to 9 ml per donor.

V is TRBV7-7 and J is TRBJ2-2, with TRBD2 identical over 10 bases. The sample comprised peripheral blood mononuclear cells. The source is a person aged 18 to 69 in good health. Here the CDR3 reads CASSPVASGSPGELFF. The sequenced CDR3 bases are TGTGCTAGCAGCCCCGTCGCTAGCGGGAGTCCCGGGGAG.